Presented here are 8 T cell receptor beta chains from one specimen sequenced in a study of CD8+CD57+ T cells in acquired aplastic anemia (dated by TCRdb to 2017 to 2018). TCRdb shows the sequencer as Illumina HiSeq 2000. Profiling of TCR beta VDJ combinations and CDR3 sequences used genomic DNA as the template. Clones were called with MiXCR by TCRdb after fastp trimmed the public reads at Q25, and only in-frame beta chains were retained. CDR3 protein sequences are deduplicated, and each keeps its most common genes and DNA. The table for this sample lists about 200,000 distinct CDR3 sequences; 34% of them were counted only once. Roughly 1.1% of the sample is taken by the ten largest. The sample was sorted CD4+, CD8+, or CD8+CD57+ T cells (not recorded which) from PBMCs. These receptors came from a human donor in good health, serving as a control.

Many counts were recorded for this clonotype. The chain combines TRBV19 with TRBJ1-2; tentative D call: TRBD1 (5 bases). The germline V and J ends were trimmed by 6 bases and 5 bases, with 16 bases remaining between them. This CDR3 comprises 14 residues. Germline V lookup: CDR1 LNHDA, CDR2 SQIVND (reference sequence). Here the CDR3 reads CASSTGDSAYGYTF. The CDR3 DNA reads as TGTGCCAGTAGCACAGGCGACTCCGCGTATGGCTACACCTTC.

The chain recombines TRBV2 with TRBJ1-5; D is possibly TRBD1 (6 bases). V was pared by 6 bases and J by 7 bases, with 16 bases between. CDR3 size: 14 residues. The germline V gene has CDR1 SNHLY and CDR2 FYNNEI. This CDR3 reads CASRTPDSRQPQHF. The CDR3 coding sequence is TGTGCCAGCAGGACCCCGGACAGCAGACAGCCCCAGCATTTT.

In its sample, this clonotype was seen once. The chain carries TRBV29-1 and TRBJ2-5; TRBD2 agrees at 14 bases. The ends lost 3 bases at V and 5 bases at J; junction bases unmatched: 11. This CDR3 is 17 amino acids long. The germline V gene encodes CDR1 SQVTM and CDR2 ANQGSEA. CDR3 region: CSVDVTSGGAGLETQYF. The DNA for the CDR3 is TGCAGCGTTGATGTGACTAGCGGGGGGGCGGGGTTGGAGACCCAGTACTTC.

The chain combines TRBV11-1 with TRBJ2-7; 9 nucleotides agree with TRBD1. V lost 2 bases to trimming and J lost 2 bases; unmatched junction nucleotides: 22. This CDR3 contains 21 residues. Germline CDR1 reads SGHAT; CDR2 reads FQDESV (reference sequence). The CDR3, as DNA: TGTGCCAGCAGCTTATTCAGGGCCAACGGACAGGGGTCTCAGTTAACCTACGAGCAGTACTTC. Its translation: CASSLFRANGQGSQLTYEQYF.

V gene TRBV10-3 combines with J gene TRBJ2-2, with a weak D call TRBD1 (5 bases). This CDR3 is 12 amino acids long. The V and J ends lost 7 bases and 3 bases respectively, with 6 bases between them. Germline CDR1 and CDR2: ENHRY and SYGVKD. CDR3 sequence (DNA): TGTGCCATCAAAGGGGACACCGGGGAGCTGTTTTTT. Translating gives CAIKGDTGELFF.

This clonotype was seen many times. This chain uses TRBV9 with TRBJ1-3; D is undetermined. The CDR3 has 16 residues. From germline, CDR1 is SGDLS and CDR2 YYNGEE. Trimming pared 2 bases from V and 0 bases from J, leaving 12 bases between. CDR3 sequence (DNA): TGTGCCAGCAGCGTGGGTTCGCAGAGCTCTGGAAACACCATATATTTT. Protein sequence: CASSVGSQSSGNTIYF.

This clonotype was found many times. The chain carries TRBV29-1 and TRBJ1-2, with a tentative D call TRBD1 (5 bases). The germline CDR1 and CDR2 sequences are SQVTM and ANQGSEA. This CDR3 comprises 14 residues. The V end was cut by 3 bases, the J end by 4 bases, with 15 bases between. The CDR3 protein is CSVDDLGGRYGYTF. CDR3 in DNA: TGCAGCGTTGATGACTTGGGGGGTCGCTATGGCTACACCTTC.

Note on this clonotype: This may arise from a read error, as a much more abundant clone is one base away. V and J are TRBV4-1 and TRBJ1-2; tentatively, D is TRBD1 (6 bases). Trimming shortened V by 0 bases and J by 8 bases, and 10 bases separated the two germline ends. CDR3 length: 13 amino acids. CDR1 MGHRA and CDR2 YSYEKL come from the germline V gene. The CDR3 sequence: CASSQETRGGYTF. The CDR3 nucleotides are TGCGCCAGCAGCCAAGAAACCAGGGGCGGCTACACCTTC.